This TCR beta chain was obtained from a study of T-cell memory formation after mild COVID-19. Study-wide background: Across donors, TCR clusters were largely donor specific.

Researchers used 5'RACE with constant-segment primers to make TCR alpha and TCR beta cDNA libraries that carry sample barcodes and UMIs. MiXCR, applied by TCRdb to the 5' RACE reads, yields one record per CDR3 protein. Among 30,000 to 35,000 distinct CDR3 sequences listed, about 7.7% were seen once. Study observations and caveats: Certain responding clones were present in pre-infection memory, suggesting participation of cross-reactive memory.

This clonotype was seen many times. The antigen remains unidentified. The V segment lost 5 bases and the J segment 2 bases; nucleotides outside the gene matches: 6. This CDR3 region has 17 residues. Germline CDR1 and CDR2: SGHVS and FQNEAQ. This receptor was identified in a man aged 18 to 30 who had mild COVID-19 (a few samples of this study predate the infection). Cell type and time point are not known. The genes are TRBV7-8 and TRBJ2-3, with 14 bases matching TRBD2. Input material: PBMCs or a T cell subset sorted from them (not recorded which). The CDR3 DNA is TGTGCCAGCAGCCCGGGGACTAGCGGGGGACTCACAGATACGCAGTATTTT. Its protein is CASSPGTSGGLTDTQYF.